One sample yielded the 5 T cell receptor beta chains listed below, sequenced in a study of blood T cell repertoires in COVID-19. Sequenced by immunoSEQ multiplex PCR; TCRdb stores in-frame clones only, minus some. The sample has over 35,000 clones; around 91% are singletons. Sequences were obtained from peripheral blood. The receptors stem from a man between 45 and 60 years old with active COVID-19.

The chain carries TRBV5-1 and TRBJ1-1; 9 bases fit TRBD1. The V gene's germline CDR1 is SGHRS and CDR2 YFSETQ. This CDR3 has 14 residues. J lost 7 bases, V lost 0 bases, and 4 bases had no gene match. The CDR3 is CASSLGDRADEAFF. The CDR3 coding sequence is TGCGCCAGCAGCTTGGGGGACAGGGCGGATGAAGCTTTCTTT.

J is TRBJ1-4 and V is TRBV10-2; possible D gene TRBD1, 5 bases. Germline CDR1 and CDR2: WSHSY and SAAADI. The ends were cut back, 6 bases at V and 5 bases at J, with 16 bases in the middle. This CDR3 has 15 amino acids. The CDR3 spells CASRRLGRENEKLFF. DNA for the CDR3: TGCGCCAGCAGACGGTTGGGCAGGGAAAATGAAAAACTGTTTTTT.

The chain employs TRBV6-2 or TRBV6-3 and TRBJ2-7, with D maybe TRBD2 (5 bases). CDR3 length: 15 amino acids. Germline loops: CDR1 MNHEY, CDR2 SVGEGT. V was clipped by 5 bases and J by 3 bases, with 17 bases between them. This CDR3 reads CASSDPAAGLYEQYF. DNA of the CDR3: TGTGCCAGCAGTGACCCAGCGGCAGGCCTCTACGAGCAGTACTTC.

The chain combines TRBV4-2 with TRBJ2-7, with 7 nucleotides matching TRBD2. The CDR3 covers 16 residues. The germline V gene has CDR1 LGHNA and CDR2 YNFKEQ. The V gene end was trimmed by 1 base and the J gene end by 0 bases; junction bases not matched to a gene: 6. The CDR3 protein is CASSQVAGVSSYEQYF. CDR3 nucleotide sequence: TGTGCCAGCAGCCAAGTGGCGGGGGTGAGCTCCTACGAGCAGTACTTC.

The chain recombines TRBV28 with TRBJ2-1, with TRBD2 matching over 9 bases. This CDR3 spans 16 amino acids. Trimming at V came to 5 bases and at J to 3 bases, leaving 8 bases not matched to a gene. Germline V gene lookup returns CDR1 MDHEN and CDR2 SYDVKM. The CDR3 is CASSGMTSGYYNEQFF. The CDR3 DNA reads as TGTGCCAGCAGTGGGATGACTAGCGGATACTACAATGAGCAGTTCTTC.